Presented here are 23 T cell receptor beta chains from one specimen sequenced in a study of Graves' ophthalmopathy and Graves' hyperthyroidism. TCR beta CDR3 regions were amplified from RNA transcripts. Second-round multiplex PCR came after a first-round RT-PCR that employed HTBI primers. Using its own MiXCR run on the multiplex PCR reads, TCRdb lists one record per CDR3 protein. This table holds 500,000 to 700,000 distinct CDR3 sequences, 20% to 25% found once. Source material: peripheral blood. The receptors derive from a woman between 18 and 29 years old with stable Graves' hyperthyroidism. Some clones in this sample may be carry-over from other donors' samples.

Ten or more counts support this clonotype. The CDR3 DNA is TGTGCCAGCAGAAACCGGGACAGGGTCATCACCGGGGAGCTGTTTTTT. Protein: CASRNRDRVITGELFF. The chain is built from TRBV12-3 or TRBV12-4 and TRBJ2-2, with 9 bases that match TRBD1. This CDR3 has 16 residues. The trim removed 6 bases at V and 4 bases at J, leaving 9 bases unmatched.

The V gene is TRBV29-1, the J gene TRBJ1-1; 8 nucleotides align to TRBD1. The germline gives CDR1 SQVTM, CDR2 ANQGSEA. The CDR3 consists of 16 residues. Unmatched junction bases numbered 7, after V lost 1 base and J lost 0 bases. CDR3 sequence (DNA): TGCAGCGTTGAAGGGGCAGGGGGCAGGATGAACACTGAAGCTTTCTTT. Residues: CSVEGAGGRMNTEAFF.

The chain carries TRBV4-2 and TRBJ1-2; D may be TRBD1 (6 bases). Germline values: CDR1 LGHNA, CDR2 YNFKEQ. Trimming took 0 bases from V and 2 from J, leaving 10 bases between them. This CDR3 has 15 residues. For the CDR3, the DNA is TGTGCCAGCAGCCAAGATCGGACAGTAAACTATGGCTACACCTTC. This translates into CASSQDRTVNYGYTF.

The chain uses TRBV4-1 and TRBJ1-5; weak D call: TRBD1 (6 bases). The germline V gene has CDR1 MGHRA and CDR2 YSYEKL. This CDR3 contains 15 residues. Deletions cut 1 base from V and 4 bases from J, with 11 bases between. CDR3 protein: CASSQVLGGNQPQHF. The CDR3 DNA sequence: TGCGCCAGCAGCCAAGTATTAGGGGGGAATCAGCCCCAGCATTTT.

This clonotype has more than one count but fewer than ten. Just one base apart from a much larger clone, this may be a read error. The conserved final phenylalanine or tryptophan is absent from the CDR3, which likely points to a read error. The chain employs TRBV3-1 and TRBJ1-2, with D perhaps matching TRBD1 (5 bases). The CDR3 length is 14 residues. Trimming removed 0 bases from V and 6 bases from J, with 11 bases in between. Germline CDR1 is LGHDT and CDR2 is YNNKEL (reference sequence). DNA of the CDR3: TGTGCCAGCAGCCAAGACCCAGGGAGACATGGCTACACCTCC. Translated, it gives CASSQDPGRHGYTS.

Worth noting for this clonotype: A much larger clone lies one base from this, so it may be a read error. The gene calls are TRBV14 and TRBJ1-1, with 8 bases fitting TRBD1. Germline CDR1 reads SGHDN; CDR2 reads FVKESK. The CDR3 length is 14 residues. CDR3 in amino acids: CASSLTGAGTESFF. The CDR3 DNA follows: TGTGCCAGCAGCCTGACAGGGGCTGGCACTGAATCTTTCTTT. The full variable domain, completed using reference TRBV14 and TRBJ1-1, is EAGVTQFPSHSVIEKGQTVTLRCDPISGHDNLYWYRRVMGKEIKFLLHFVKESKQDESGMPNNRFLAERTGGTYSTLKVQPAELEDSGVYFCASSLTGAGTESFFGQGTRLTVV.

This clonotype appeared a few times. CDR3 bases: TGCGCCAGCAGCCAATCTGGACAGGGGGCCTACTATGGCTACACCTTC. This codes for CASSQSGQGAYYGYTF. The chain is built from TRBV4-1 and TRBJ1-2; 11 bases are a match to TRBD1. CDR3 length: 16 amino acids. Per germline, CDR1 MGHRA and CDR2 YSYEKL. V shed 2 bases, J shed 3 bases, and the junction held 5 bases outside the gene matches.

This clonotype appeared many times. This chain connects TRBV29-1 to TRBJ1-2, with D uncertain. Germline-derived CDR1 and CDR2 are SQVTM and ANQGSEA. V was trimmed by 1 base and J by 0 bases, leaving 6 bases between them. The CDR3 is made up of 13 amino acids. This CDR3 reads CSVEGHPNYGYTF. Here the CDR3 DNA reads TGCAGCGTTGAAGGACATCCTAACTATGGCTACACCTTC. Based on the CDR3 plus reference TRBV29-1 and TRBJ1-2, the full variable domain is SAVISQKPSRDICQRGTSLTIQCQVDSQVTMMFWYRQQPGQSLTLIATANQGSEATYESGFVIDKFPISRPNLTFSTLTVSNMSPEDSSIYLCSVEGHPNYGYTFGSGTRLTVV.

This clonotype was recorded at least ten times. The J gene is TRBJ2-5, the V gene TRBV20-1; 11 nucleotides line up with TRBD2. The trim removed 4 bases at V and 6 bases at J, leaving 22 bases unmatched. Germline loops: CDR1 DFQATT, CDR2 SNEGSKA (reference sequence). The CDR3 is 19 amino acids. Here the CDR3 DNA reads TGCAGTGCTACGCTCGCGTCATTGGGGGCTAGCGGGGGGCATAAGACCCAGTACTTC. It codes for CSATLASLGASGGHKTQYF.

This clonotype was detected many times. The rearrangement joins TRBV5-6 to TRBJ1-2; D uncertain. CDR1 is SGHDT, CDR2 YYEEEE, per germline. V was shortened by 0 bases and J by 8 bases, with 8 bases between the two germline ends. The CDR3 has 12 amino acids. CDR3: CASSLGDRGYTF. CDR3 bases: TGTGCCAGCAGCTTGGGGGATAGGGGCTACACCTTC. Full variable domain (remainder filled in from reference TRBV5-6 and TRBJ1-2): DAGVTQSPTHLIKTRGQQVTLRCSPKSGHDTVSWYQQALGQGPQFIFQYYEEEERQRGNFPDRFSGHQFPNYSSELNVNALLLGDSALYLCASSLGDRGYTFGSGTRLTVV.

This clonotype appeared a few times. V gene TRBV2 combines with J gene TRBJ1-6; D gene ambiguous. The CDR3 is 12 amino acids. Trimming cost V 6 bases and J 8 bases, with 8 bases left between them. From germline, CDR1 is SNHLY and CDR2 FYNNEI. The CDR3 loop reads CASRTADSPLHF. The CDR3 DNA sequence: TGTGCCAGCAGAACAGCAGATTCACCCCTCCACTTT.

On this clonotype itself: No conserved phenylalanine or tryptophan is present at the end of the CDR3, so a read error is the likely explanation. The CDR3 coding sequence is TGCGCCAGCAGCCATGATGGGGGCACTGAAGCTTTCTTG. This codes for CASSHDGGTEAFL. J is TRBJ1-1 and V is TRBV4-1; weak D call: TRBD1 (5 bases). This CDR3 is built from 13 residues. With 3 bases removed from V and 4 bases from J, the gap between germline ends came to 9 bases. Germline V gene data show CDR1 as MGHRA and CDR2 as YSYEKL.

This clonotype was found a few times. The chain links TRBV5-6 to TRBJ2-7; D gene unclear. Germline CDR1 is SGHDT and CDR2 is YYEEEE. The CDR3 is made up of 15 amino acids. V lost 4 bases and J lost 3, with 17 bases in between. In DNA, the CDR3 is TGTGCCAGCAGCGCACCGTCCGTCGACGTCTACGAGCAGTACTTC. This gives the protein CASSAPSVDVYEQYF.

V and J are TRBV20-1 and TRBJ1-2; TRBD1 matches at 8 bases. The V segment lost 1 base and the J segment 4 bases; nucleotides outside the gene matches: 5. From germline, CDR1 is DFQATT and CDR2 SNEGSKA (reference sequence). The CDR3 is made up of 14 amino acids. The CDR3 loop reads CSARVRDRLYGYTF. CDR3 nucleotide sequence: TGCAGTGCTAGAGTACGGGACAGGCTCTATGGCTACACCTTC.

This clonotype was counted many times. The rearrangement joins TRBV28 to TRBJ1-1; 9 nucleotides agree with TRBD1. This CDR3 spans 16 amino acids. CDR1 MDHEN and CDR2 SYDVKM come from the germline V gene. Trimming took 1 base from V and 5 from J; bases not matched to a gene: 8. CDR3 nucleotides: TGTGCCAGCAGTTTATTATACGGGACAGGGAAAACTGAAGCTTTCTTT. Amino acids: CASSLLYGTGKTEAFF.

At least ten counts were recorded for this clonotype. One junction end disagrees with the germline gene, perhaps due to a read error. The chain employs TRBV19 and TRBJ1-1; possible D gene TRBD1, 5 bases. The CDR3 has 13 amino acids. Germline V gene lookup returns CDR1 LNHDA and CDR2 SQIVND (reference sequence). The CDR3 coding sequence is TGTGCCAATAGTAACGACAGGAACACTGAAGCTTTCTTT. Translating it yields CANSNDRNTEAFF.

The chain employs TRBV14 and TRBJ2-5; D possibly corresponds to TRBD2 (5 bases). This CDR3 is built from 14 residues. Germline CDR1 and CDR2: SGHDN and FVKESK. Trimming left V 1 base short and J 3 bases short, with 9 bases between. For the CDR3, the DNA is TGTGCCAGCAGCCAAGCGTACGGGAAAGAGACCCAGTACTTC. Protein: CASSQAYGKETQYF.

The sample holds many counts of this clonotype. This chain uses TRBV6-1 with TRBJ2-5; TRBD2 matches at 10 bases. The CDR3 runs to 17 residues. Germline CDR1 is MNHNS and CDR2 is SASEGT. V lost 1 base, J lost 5 bases, and 10 bases stayed unmatched. The CDR3 nucleotides are TGTGCCAGCAGTGAAGGGTTACTAGCGGGGATATTGGAGACCCAGTACTTC. As protein: CASSEGLLAGILETQYF.

The chain combines TRBV30 with TRBJ2-2; 10 bases are shared with TRBD1. V lost 4 bases and J lost 3; bases outside the gene matches: 2. This CDR3 comprises 14 residues. Germline values: CDR1 GTSNPN, CDR2 SVGIG (reference sequence). CDR3 region: CAWKDRGDTGELFF. The CDR3 DNA reads TGTGCCTGGAAGGACAGGGGGGACACCGGGGAGCTGTTTTTT.

Many counts were recorded for this clonotype. J is TRBJ2-5 and V is TRBV11-1; no reliable D call. Germline assignment: CDR1 SGHAT and CDR2 FQDESV (reference sequence). The CDR3 extends over 17 amino acids. V was trimmed by 1 base and J by 2 bases, leaving 17 bases between them. This CDR3 is CASSLGAWAEHQETQYF. The CDR3 region has the DNA TGTGCCAGCAGCTTAGGGGCGTGGGCAGAACATCAAGAGACCCAGTACTTC.

This clonotype appeared a few times. The chain employs TRBV29-1 and TRBJ1-1; D call uncertain. CDR3 length equals 13 residues. CDR1 SQVTM and CDR2 ANQGSEA come from the germline V gene. V was clipped by 3 bases and J by 7 bases, with 15 bases between them. In DNA, the CDR3 is TGCAGCGTTGATCCAGTGGGCTCGGGTGAAGCTTTCTTT. Its protein product is CSVDPVGSGEAFF.

This clonotype was detected ten times or more. V and J are TRBV20-1 and TRBJ1-6; 8 bases line up with TRBD1. Germline V CDR1 and CDR2: DFQATT, SNEGSKA (reference sequence). Trimming at V came to 5 bases and at J to 8 bases, leaving 11 bases not matched to a gene. The CDR3 is made up of 15 amino acids. CDR3 sequence reads: CSAFPTGVGDSPLHF. In nucleotides, the CDR3 is TGCAGTGCTTTCCCGACAGGGGTGGGTGATTCACCCCTCCACTTT.

The chain joins TRBV12-3 or TRBV12-4 to TRBJ1-1; the D gene is possibly TRBD1 (5 bases). This CDR3 region has 15 residues. Trimming left V 2 bases short and J 1 base short, with 11 bases between. CDR3 coding DNA: TGTGCCAGCAGTTTAAGGGGCGGCCCGAACACTGAAGCTTTCTTT. Protein: CASSLRGGPNTEAFF.